This TCR beta chain is drawn from a study of T cell responses to AZD1222 COVID-19 vaccine. Overall study results and limits: Repertoires were collected only later (after the peak T cell response had occurred).

Repertoires were generated with immunoSEQ multiplex PCR, while TCRdb's copy carries only in-frame clones and drops some. This sample carries around 180,000 clones, 88% of them seen once, and the ten largest clones take about 8%. About this clone itself: Its specificity is unknown.

V shed 0 bases and J 7 bases; nucleotides not matched to a gene: 0. There are 13 residues in the CDR3. Looked up from germline, CDR1 is LGHNA and CDR2 is YSLEER. This TCR was sampled from an adult in good health. The chain has TRBV4-3 and TRBJ1-3, with 7 nucleotides matching TRBD1. Here the sequenced sample was peripheral blood, taken on day 0 of AZD1222 vaccination. This chain's CDR3 is CASSQEQGNTIYF. The DNA for the CDR3 is TGCGCCAGCAGCCAAGAACAGGGGAACACCATATATTTT.